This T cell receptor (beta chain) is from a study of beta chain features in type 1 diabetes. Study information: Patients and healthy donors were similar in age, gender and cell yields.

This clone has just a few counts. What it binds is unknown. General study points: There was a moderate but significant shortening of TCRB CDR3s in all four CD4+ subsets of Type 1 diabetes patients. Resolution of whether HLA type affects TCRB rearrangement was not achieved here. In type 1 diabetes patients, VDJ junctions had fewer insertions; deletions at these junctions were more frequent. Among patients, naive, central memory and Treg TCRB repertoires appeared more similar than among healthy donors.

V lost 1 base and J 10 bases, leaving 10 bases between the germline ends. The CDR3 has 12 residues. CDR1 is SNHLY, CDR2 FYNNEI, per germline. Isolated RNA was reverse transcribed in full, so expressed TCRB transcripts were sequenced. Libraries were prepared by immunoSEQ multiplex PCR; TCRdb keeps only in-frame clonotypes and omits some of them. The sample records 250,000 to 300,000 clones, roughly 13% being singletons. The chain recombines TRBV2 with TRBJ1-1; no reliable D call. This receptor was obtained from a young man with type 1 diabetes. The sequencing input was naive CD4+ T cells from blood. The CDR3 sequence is CASSEGQVGAFF. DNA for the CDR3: TGTGCCAGCAGTGAAGGTCAGGTCGGAGCTTTCTTT.